Detailed here is one T cell receptor (beta chain). This sample stems from a study of blood T cell repertoires in COVID-19. The repertoire was sequenced with immunoSEQ multiplex PCR; TCRdb's copy has only in-frame clones and lacks some. The sample lists roughly 69,000 clones, about 81% seen once, with approximately 12% in the top ten. This CDR3 region has 15 residues. Trimming stripped 4 bases from V and 0 bases from J, with 11 bases between. Germline V gene data show CDR1 as SGHNT and CDR2 as YYREEE (reference sequence). Sequencing used peripheral blood. The receptor comes from a human donor in a cohort sampled during active COVID-19. The rearrangement uses TRBV5-4 and TRBJ2-1; D ambiguous. The CDR3: CASSLRRSSYNEQFF. CDR3 nucleotide sequence: TGTGCCAGCAGCCTCCGTAGAAGCTCCTACAATGAGCAGTTCTTC.